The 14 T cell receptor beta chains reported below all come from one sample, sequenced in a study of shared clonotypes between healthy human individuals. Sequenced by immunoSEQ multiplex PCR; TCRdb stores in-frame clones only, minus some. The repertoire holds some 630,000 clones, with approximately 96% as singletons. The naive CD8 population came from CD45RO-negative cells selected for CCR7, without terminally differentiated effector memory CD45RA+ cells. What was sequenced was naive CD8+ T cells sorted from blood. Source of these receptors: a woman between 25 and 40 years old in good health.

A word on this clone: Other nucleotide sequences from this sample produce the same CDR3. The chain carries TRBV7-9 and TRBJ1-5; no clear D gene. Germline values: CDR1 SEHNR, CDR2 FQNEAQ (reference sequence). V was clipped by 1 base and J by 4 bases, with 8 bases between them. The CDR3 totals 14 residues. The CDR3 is CASSLDAGNQPQHF. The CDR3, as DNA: TGTGCCAGCAGCTTAGATGCAGGTAATCAGCCCCAGCATTTT.

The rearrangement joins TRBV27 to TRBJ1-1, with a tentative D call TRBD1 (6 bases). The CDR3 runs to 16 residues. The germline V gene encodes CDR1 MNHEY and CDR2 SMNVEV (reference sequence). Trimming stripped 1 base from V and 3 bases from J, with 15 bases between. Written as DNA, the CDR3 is TGTGCCAGCAGTTTATATCGGGCGGGGGCTGACACTGAAGCTTTCTTT. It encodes CASSLYRAGADTEAFF.

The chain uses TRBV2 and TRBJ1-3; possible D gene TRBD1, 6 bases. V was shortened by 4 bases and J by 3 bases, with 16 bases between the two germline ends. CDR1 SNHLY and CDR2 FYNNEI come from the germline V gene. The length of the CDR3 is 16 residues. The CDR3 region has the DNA TGTGCCAGCAGTGCTTTGGGACAAATGGATGGAAACACCATATATTTT. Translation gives CASSALGQMDGNTIYF.

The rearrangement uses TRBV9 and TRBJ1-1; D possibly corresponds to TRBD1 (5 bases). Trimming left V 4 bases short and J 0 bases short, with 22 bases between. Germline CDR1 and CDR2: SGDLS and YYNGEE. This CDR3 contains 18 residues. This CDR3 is CASSPQAGPKGMNTEAFF. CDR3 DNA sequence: TGTGCCAGCAGCCCCCAGGCGGGGCCCAAGGGGATGAACACTGAAGCTTTCTTT.

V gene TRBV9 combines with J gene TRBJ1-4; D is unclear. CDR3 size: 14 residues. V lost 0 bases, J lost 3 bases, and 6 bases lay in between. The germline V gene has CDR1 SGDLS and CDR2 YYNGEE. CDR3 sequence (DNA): TGTGCCAGCAGCGTAGAACGGTCTAATGAAAAACTGTTTTTT. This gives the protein CASSVERSNEKLFF.

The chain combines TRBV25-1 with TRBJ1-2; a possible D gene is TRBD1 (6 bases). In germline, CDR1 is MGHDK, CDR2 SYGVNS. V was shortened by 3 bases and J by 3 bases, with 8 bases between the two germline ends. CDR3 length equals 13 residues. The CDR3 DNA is TGTGCCAGCAGTGAGGGGGCCTACTATGGCTACACCTTC. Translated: CASSEGAYYGYTF.

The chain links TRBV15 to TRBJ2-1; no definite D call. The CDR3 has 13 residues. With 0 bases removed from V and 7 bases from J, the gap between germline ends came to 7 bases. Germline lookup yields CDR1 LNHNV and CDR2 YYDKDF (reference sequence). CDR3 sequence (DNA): TGTGCCACCAGCAGAGAGCGCCGAAATGAGCAGTTCTTC. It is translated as CATSRERRNEQFF.

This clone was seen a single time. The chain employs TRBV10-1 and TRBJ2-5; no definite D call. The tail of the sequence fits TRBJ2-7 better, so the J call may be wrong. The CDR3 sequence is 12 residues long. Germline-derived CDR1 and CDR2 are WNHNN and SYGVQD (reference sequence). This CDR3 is CASSEYRDEQYF. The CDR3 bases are TGCGCCAGCAGTGAGTACCGGGACGAGCAGTACTTC.

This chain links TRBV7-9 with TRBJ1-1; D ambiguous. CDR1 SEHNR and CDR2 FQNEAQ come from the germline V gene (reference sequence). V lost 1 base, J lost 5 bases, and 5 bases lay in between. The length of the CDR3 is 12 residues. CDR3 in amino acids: CASSLDGTEAFF. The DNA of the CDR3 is TGTGCCAGCAGCTTAGACGGAACTGAAGCTTTCTTT.

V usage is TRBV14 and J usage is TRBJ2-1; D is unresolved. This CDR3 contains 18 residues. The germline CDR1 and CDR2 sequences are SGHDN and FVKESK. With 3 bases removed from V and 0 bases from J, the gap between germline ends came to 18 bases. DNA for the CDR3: TGTGCCAGCAGCCATAGGCTGCACTCCTCAAGCTCCTACAATGAGCAGTTCTTC. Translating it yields CASSHRLHSSSSYNEQFF.

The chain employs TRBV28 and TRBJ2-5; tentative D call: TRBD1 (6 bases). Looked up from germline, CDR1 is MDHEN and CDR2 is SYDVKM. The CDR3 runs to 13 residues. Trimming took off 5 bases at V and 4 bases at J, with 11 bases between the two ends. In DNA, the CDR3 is TGTGCCAGCAGTGTCAGGGGTAGAGAGACCCAGTACTTC. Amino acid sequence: CASSVRGRETQYF.

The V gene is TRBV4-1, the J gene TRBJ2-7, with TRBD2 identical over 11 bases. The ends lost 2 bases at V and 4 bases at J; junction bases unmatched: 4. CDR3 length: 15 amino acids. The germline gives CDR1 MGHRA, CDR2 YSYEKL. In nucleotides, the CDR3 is TGCGCCAGCAGCCAACTAGCGGGAGGAGCGTACGAGCAGTACTTC. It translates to CASSQLAGGAYEQYF.

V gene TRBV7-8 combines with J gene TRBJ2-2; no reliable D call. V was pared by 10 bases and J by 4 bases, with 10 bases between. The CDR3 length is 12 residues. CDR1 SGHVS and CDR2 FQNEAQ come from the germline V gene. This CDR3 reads CATDTVTGELFF. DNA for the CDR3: TGTGCCACCGACACAGTCACCGGGGAGCTGTTTTTT. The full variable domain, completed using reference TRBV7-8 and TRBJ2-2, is GAGVSQSPRYKVAKRGQDVALRCDPISGHVSLFWYQQALGQGPEFLTYFQNEAQLDKSGLPSDRFFAERPEGSVSTLKIQRTQQEDSAVYLCATDTVTGELFFGEGSRLTVL.

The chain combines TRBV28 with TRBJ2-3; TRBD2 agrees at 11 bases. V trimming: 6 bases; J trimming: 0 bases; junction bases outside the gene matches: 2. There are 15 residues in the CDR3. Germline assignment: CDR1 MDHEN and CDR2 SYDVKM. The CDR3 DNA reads TGTGCCAGCAGGACTAGCGGGACTAGCACAGATACGCAGTATTTT. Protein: CASRTSGTSTDTQYF. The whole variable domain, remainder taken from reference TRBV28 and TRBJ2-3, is DVKVTQSSRYLVKRTGEKVFLECVQDMDHENMFWYRQDPGLGLRLIYFSYDVKMKEKGDIPEGYSVSREKKERFSLILESASTNQTSMYLCASRTSGTSTDTQYFGPGTRLTVL.